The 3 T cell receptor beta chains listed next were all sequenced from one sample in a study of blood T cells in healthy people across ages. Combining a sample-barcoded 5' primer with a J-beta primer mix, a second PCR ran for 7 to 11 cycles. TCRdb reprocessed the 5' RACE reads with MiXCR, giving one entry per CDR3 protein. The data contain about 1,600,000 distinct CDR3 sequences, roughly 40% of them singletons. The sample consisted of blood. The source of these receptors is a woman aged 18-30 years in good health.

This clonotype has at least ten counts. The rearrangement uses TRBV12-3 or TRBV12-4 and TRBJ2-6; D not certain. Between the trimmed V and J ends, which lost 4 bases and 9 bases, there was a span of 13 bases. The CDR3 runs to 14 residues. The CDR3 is CASSSPVQGNVLTF. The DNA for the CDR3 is TGTGCCAGCAGTTCCCCCGTTCAAGGCAACGTCCTGACTTTC.

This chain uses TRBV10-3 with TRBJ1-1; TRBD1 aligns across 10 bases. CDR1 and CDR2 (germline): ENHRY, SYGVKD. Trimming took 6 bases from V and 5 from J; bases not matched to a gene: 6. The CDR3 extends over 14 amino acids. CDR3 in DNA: TGTGCCATCAGCGGGGACAGGGGAGGAACTGAAGCTTTCTTT. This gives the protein CAISGDRGGTEAFF.

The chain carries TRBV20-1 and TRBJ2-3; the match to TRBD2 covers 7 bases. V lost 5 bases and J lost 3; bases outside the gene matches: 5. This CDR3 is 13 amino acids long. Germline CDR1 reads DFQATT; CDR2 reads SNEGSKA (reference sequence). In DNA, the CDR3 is TGCAGTGCTGGCCTGCGGGGGACAGATACGCAGTATTTT. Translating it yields CSAGLRGTDTQYF.